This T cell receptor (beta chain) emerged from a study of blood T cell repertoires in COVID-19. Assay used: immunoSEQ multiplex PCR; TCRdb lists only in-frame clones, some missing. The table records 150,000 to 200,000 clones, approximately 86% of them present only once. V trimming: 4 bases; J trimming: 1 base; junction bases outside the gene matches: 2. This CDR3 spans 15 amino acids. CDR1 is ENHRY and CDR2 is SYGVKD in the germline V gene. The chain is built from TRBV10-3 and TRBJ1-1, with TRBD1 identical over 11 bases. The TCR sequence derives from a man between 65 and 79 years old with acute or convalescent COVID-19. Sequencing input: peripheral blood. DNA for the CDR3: TGTGCCATCAGTGGGGACAGGGGGACGAACACTGAAGCTTTCTTT. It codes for CAISGDRGTNTEAFF.